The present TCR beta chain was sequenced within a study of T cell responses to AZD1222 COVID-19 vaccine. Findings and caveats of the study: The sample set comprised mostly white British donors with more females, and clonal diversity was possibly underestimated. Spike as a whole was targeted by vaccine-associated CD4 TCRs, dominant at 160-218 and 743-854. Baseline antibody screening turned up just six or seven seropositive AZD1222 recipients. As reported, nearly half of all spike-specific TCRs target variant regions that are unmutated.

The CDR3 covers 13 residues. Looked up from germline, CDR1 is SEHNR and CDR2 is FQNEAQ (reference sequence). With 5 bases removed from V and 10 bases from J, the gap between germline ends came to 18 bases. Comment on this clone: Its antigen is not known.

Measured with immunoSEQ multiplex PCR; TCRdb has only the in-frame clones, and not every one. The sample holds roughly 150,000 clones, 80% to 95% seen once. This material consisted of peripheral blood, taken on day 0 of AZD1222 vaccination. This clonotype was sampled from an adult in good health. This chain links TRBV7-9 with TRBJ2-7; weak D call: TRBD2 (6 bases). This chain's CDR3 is CASSPQEGQRQYF. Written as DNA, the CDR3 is TGTGCCAGCAGCCCCCAGGAGGGCCAGAGACAGTACTTC.